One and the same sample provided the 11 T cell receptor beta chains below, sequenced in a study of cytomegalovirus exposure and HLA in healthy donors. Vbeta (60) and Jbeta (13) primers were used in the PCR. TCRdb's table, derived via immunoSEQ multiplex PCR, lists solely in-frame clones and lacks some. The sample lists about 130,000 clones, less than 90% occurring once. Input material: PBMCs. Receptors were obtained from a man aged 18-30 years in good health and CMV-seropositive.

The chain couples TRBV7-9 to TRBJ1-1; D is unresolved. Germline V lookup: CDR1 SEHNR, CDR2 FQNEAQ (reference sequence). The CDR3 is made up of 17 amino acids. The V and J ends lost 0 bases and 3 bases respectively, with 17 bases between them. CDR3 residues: CASSLAGWPRSDTEAFF. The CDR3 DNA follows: TGTGCCAGCAGCTTAGCCGGGTGGCCCAGAAGCGACACTGAAGCTTTCTTT.

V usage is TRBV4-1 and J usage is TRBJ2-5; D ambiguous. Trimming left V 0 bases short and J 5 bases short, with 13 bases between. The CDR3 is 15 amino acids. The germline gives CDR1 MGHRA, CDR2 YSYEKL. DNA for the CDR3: TGCGCCAGCAGCCAAGATTATCCGGTCGGGGAGACCCAGTACTTC. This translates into CASSQDYPVGETQYF.

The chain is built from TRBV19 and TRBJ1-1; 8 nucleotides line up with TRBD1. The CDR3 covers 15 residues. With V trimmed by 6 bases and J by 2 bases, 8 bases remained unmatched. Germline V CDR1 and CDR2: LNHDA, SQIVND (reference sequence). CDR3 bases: TGTGCCAGTAGGCAAATTACAGGGGGTAACACTGAAGCTTTCTTT. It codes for CASRQITGGNTEAFF.

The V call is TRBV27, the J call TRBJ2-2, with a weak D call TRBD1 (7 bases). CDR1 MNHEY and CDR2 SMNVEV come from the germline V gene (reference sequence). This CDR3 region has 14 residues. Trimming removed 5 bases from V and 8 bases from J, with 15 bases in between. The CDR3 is CASSHGQAGGELFF. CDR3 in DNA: TGTGCCAGCAGTCACGGACAGGCGGGGGGGGAGCTGTTTTTT.

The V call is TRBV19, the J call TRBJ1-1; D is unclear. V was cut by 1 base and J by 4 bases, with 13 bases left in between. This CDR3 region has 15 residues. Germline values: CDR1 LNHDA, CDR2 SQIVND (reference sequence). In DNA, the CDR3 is TGTGCCAGTAGTATAGTGGATCGGGGAGGCACTGAAGCTTTCTTT. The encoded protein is CASSIVDRGGTEAFF. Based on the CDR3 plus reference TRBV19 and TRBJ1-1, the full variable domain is DGGITQSPKYLFRKEGQNVTLSCEQNLNHDAMYWYRQDPGQGLRLIYYSQIVNDFQKGDIAEGYSVSREKKESFPLTVTSAQKNPTAFYLCASSIVDRGGTEAFFGQGTRLTVV.

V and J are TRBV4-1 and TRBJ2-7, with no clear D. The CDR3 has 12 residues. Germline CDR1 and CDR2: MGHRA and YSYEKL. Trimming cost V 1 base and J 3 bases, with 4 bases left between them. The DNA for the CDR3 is TGCGCCAGCAGCCAAGCCGGCTACGAGCAGTACTTC. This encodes CASSQAGYEQYF.

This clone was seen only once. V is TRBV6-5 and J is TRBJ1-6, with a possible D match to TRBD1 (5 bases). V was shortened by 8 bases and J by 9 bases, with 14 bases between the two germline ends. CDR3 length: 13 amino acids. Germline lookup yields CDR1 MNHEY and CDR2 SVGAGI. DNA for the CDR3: TGTGCCAGCGGGGCCACTTTGACTTCACCCCTCCACTTT. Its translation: CASGATLTSPLHF.

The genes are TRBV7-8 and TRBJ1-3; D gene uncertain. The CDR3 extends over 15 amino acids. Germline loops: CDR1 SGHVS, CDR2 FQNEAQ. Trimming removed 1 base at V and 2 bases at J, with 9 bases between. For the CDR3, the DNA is TGTGCCAGCAGCTTAGTGGCGGCGCCTGGAAACACCATATATTTT. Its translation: CASSLVAAPGNTIYF.

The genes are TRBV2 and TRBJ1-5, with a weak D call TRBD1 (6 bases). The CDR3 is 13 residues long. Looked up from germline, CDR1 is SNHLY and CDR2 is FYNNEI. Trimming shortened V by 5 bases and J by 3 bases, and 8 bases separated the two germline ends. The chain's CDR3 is CASSWDTNQPQHF. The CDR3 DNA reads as TGTGCCAGCAGTTGGGACACCAATCAGCCCCAGCATTTT.

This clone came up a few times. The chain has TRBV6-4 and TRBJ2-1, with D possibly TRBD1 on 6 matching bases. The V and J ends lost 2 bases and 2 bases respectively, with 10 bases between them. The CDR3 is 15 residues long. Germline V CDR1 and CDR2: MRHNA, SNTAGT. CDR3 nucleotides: TGTGCCAGCAGTGACGGGACAAAAACCTACAATGAGCAGTTCTTC. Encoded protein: CASSDGTKTYNEQFF.

Written as DNA, the CDR3 is TGTGCCAGCTCACCACCGGGACAGGGGGGAGATACGCAGTATTTT. Translation: CASSPPGQGGDTQYF. The V call is TRBV18, the J call TRBJ2-3; 11 bases align to TRBD1. V lost 0 bases, J lost 5 bases, and 1 base stayed unmatched. In germline, CDR1 is KGHSH, CDR2 LQKENI. The CDR3 runs 15 residues.